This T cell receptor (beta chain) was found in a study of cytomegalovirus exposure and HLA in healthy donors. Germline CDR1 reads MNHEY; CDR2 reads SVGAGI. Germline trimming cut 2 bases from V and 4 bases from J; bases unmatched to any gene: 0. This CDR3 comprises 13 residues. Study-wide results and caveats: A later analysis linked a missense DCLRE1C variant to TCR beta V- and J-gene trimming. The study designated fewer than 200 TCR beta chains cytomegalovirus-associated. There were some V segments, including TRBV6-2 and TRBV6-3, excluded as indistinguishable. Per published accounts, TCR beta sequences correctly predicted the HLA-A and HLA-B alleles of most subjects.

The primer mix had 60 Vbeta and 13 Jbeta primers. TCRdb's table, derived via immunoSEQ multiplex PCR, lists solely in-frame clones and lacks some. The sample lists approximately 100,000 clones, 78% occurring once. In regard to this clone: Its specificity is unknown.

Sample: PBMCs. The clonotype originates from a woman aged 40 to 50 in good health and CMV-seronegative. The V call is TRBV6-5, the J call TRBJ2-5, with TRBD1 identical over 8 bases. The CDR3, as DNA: TGTGCCAGCAGTTACGACAGGGGAGAGACCCAGTACTTC. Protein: CASSYDRGETQYF.